These T cell receptor beta chains were read from a single sample in a study of T cell repertoires in cytomegalovirus infection. These receptors have no known antigen. From the reads, TCRdb called clonotypes with MiXCR, one entry per CDR3 protein. Here the sample spans 450,000 to 650,000 distinct CDR3 sequences, around 40% being singletons. Specimen: cultured PBMCs, collected from culture after CMV antigen stimulation. These receptor sequences come from a human donor in good health (CMV status not recorded). Some clones in this sample may be carry-over from other donors' samples. CDR3s include the opening cysteine and the closing phenylalanine or tryptophan. The D gene is left open where the match is weak. Rows may omit the clone size; those that give it use once, few, many or a size class.

D | J | V | size | DNA | CDR3
- | TRBJ2-7 | TRBV13 | - | TGTGCCAGCAGCTCTGGACATTCCACATACTACGAGCAGTACTTC | CASSSGHSTYYEQYF
- | TRBJ2-3 | TRBV5-5 | - | TGTGCCAGCAGCTTGGGGCCCAGTGAGTACACGCAGTATTTT | CASSLGPSEYTQYF
- | TRBJ1-6 | TRBV19 | few | TGTGCCAGTAGTATAGAGAATTCACCCCTCCACTTT | CASSIENSPLHF
- | TRBJ1-2 | TRBV7-9 | - | TGTGCCAGCAGCTTGCCGACAGGAAATAGTGGCTACACCTTC | CASSLPTGNSGYTF
- | TRBJ1-2 | TRBV4-3 | - | TGCGCCAGCAGCCAAGATCCGGGGGCGAACTATGGCTACACCTTC | CASSQDPGANYGYTF
- | TRBJ2-5 | TRBV7-9 | - | TGTGCCAGCAGCTACCCGGGTAGGGGGGCTCAAGAGACCCAGTACTTC | CASSYPGRGAQETQYF
- | TRBJ2-5 | TRBV11-2 | few | TGTGCCAGCAGCTTCCTAACAGGTGGACGGACGCAAGAGACCCAGTACTTC | CASSFLTGGRTQETQYF
- | TRBJ1-1 | TRBV7-2 | few | TGTGCCAGACTTCTATTTGGGGAGGCGGGGTCTGAAGCTTTCTTT | CARLLFGEAGSEAFF
TRBD2 | TRBJ2-2 | TRBV12-3/TRBV12-4 | - | TGTGCCAGCAGTTCGATCCCGGGGACTAGCGGGGTTAACACCGGGGAGCTGTTTTTT | CASSSIPGTSGVNTGELFF
- | TRBJ1-2 | TRBV27 | - | TGTGCCAGCAGTTTAGCAAATAACTATGGCTACACCTTC | CASSLANNYGYTF
- | TRBJ2-3 | TRBV7-2 | - | TGTGCCAGCAGCCCGCTATTACGCACAGATACGCAGTATTTT | CASSPLLRTDTQYF
- | TRBJ2-1 | TRBV19 | - | TGTGCCAGTAGTACCCCGTGGGTCAGCGATCTGGATGAGCAGTTCTTC | CASSTPWVSDLDEQFF
- | TRBJ2-2 | TRBV7-6 | few | TGTGCCAGCAGCTTAGCCGGGCCCAGCGGGGAGCTGTTTTTT | CASSLAGPSGELFF
- | TRBJ2-3 | TRBV6-5 | few | TGTGCCAGCACCAATGGGGTCACAGATACGCAGTATTTT | CASTNGVTDTQYF
- | TRBJ2-1 | TRBV30 | - | TGTGCCTGGCAAACCGGACTCACCTACAATGAGCAGTTCTTC | CAWQTGLTYNEQFF
TRBD2 | TRBJ2-1 | TRBV6-6 | - | TGTGCCAGCAGTTACCGACTGGGACTAGCGGGTGCCAATGAGCAGTTCTTC | CASSYRLGLAGANEQFF
TRBD1 | TRBJ1-4 | TRBV29-1 | - | TGCAGCGCCTCCGGGACAGGAGCTGAAAAACTGTTTTTT | CSASGTGAEKLFF
TRBD2 | TRBJ2-1 | TRBV5-4 | - | TGTGCCAGCAGCGATGGGGGGGGAGCGGGCAATGAGCAGTTCTTC | CASSDGGGAGNEQFF
- | TRBJ1-1 | TRBV7-6 | many | TGTGCCAGCAGCTTAAACAGTTGGGCAGCGGACACTGAAGCTTTCTTT | CASSLNSWAADTEAFF
- | TRBJ2-7 | TRBV20-1 | - | TGCAGTGCCCGCCGCTGGGGGGTCGGGAACGAGCAGTACTTC | CSARRWGVGNEQYF
- | TRBJ1-5 | TRBV4-2 | - | TGTGCCAGCAGCCAAGATTCACCGGGACACAGTCAGCCCCAGCATTTT | CASSQDSPGHSQPQHF
- | TRBJ1-5 | TRBV12-3/TRBV12-4 | few | TGTGCCAGCAGGCAGGGGAGGCTTGAGGCCCAGCATTTT | CASRQGRLEAQHF
TRBD1 | TRBJ2-7 | TRBV5-3 | - | TGTGCCAGCAGCCCCGGGACAGGGGCCGGCGAGCAGTACTTC | CASSPGTGAGEQYF